A selection of T cell receptor beta chains follows, all from one sample in a study of human T cells and chemical hapten exposure. TCRdb redid the calling of the RACE reads with MiXCR, one entry per CDR3 protein. Among 190,000 or so distinct CDR3 sequences listed, approximately 29% were seen once. The sequencing here drew on whole blood, taken in connection with sensitization to the hapten diphenylcyclopropenone (DPC). These receptors all stem from a woman between 25 and 40 years old with alopecia areata. Some clones in this sample may be carry-over from other donors' samples. CDR3s include the opening cysteine and the closing phenylalanine or tryptophan. D genes are given only for firm matches. Size tells how often a clone was seen (once, few, many) or the class of an expanded clone, and some rows leave it out.

V,D,J,size,DNA,CDR3
TRBV7-2,TRBD2,TRBJ2-7,few,TGTGCCAGCAGCTTAGTGGCTAGCGGGCCTACCAGCTCCTACGAGCAGTACTTC,CASSLVASGPTSSYEQYF
TRBV20-1,TRBD1,TRBJ1-2,NA,TGCAGTGCTAGAGGGGATACAGGGGATTATAACTATGGCTACACCTTC,CSARGDTGDYNYGYTF
TRBV5-4,NA,TRBJ2-7,NA,TGTGCCAGCGCCATTGGGGGCAGAGCCTCCTACGAGCAGTACTTC,CASAIGGRASYEQYF
TRBV7-9,NA,TRBJ2-3,NA,TGTGCCAGCAGCTTTGGGGGCCTCTCAGGGACAGATACGCAGTATTTT,CASSFGGLSGTDTQYF
TRBV20-1,NA,TRBJ2-5,many,TGCAGTGCAACAGGCCAGTACTTC,CSATGQYF
TRBV29-1,NA,TRBJ1-1,NA,TGCAGCGTTGGGCAGGTAGTGGGGCCCACTGAAGCTTTCTTT,CSVGQVVGPTEAFF
TRBV27,TRBD2,TRBJ2-1,NA,TGTGCCAGCAGTTTTCTAGCGGGAGGGCCGGGTGAGCAGTTCTTC,CASSFLAGGPGEQFF
TRBV4-2,NA,TRBJ1-2,few,TGTGCCAGCAGCCAAGGAGGGCGGGAGCGTCACTATGGCTACACCTTC,CASSQGGRERHYGYTF
TRBV16,NA,TRBJ1-1,few,TGTGCCAGCAGCCGTCTCGCGGGCATGAACACTGAAGCTTTCTTT,CASSRLAGMNTEAFF
TRBV7-2,NA,TRBJ2-3,NA,TGTGCCAGCAGCTTAGAACTAGCCGCAGATACGCAGTATTTT,CASSLELAADTQYF
TRBV28,TRBD1,TRBJ1-5,NA,TGTGCCAGCTCAGAACCTGTCGACAGGGCGCCATCGTTT,CASSEPVDRAPSF
TRBV6-5,NA,TRBJ1-4,few,TGTGCCAGCAGTTACTCGAGTCTGAGAGAAGGTGAAAAACTGTTTTTT,CASSYSSLREGEKLFF
TRBV14,NA,TRBJ2-7,NA,TGTGCCAGCAGCCAAGTTATCTACGAGCAGTACTTC,CASSQVIYEQYF
TRBV12-5,NA,TRBJ1-2,few,TGTGCTAGTGGTTGGCACGGGGGGAGCTATGGCTACACCTTC,CASGWHGGSYGYTF
TRBV6-2/TRBV6-3,NA,TRBJ2-7,few,TGTGCCAGCAGTTACGATAAGGTGAAAGACTACGAGCAGTACTTC,CASSYDKVKDYEQYF
TRBV29-1,NA,TRBJ2-2,NA,TGCAGCGTTGGGCAAACGAACACCGGGGAGCTGTTTTTT,CSVGQTNTGELFF
TRBV28,NA,TRBJ1-5,few,TGTGCCAGCAGTCCGACAGATATCGTTAATCAGCCCCAGCATTTT,CASSPTDIVNQPQHF
TRBV2,TRBD1,TRBJ1-5,NA,TGTGCCAGCAGGGACAGGGGCCTAAGTCAGCCCCAGCATTTT,CASRDRGLSQPQHF
TRBV7-9,TRBD1,TRBJ1-6,NA,TGTGCCAGCAGCACACAGGGGGCTGGGTCACCCCTCCACTTT,CASSTQGAGSPLHF
TRBV2,NA,TRBJ2-7,once,TGTGCCAGCAGTGTACCGCCCTCCTACGAGCAGTACTTC,CASSVPPSYEQYF
TRBV3-1,NA,TRBJ2-7,NA,TGTGCCAGCAGCCAAGGCGGGCGGAACCCCTACGAGCAGTACTTC,CASSQGGRNPYEQYF
TRBV4-2,TRBD1,TRBJ1-1,few,TGTGCCAGCAGCCAAGAAGGGACAGTGAACACTGAAGCTTTCTTT,CASSQEGTVNTEAFF
TRBV29-1,NA,TRBJ1-2,few,TGCAGCGTTATAGGGAATGGCTACACCTTC,CSVIGNGYTF
TRBV7-9,NA,TRBJ2-7,NA,TGTGCCAGCAGTTCTTTGGTTTTGGGCGAGCAGTACTTC,CASSSLVLGEQYF
TRBV28,NA,TRBJ1-6,many,TGTGCCTCATCGGGGTTGAATTCACCCCTCCACTTT,CASSGLNSPLHF
TRBV29-1,TRBD2,TRBJ2-1,NA,TGCAGCGTTGTGGGTAGCGGGGGGGCCTATAAGCAGTTCTTC,CSVVGSGGAYKQFF
TRBV29-1,TRBD2,TRBJ2-2,few,TGCAGCGTTACTAGCGGGAGCTTAACCGGGGAGCTGTTTTTT,CSVTSGSLTGELFF
TRBV29-1,NA,TRBJ2-4,once,TGCAGCGTGACCTCGACAGTAGCCAAAAACATTCAGTACTTC,CSVTSTVAKNIQYF
TRBV20-1,TRBD2,TRBJ2-3,NA,TGCAGTGCCGTGACTAGCGGGGGAAGGGATACGCAGTATTTT,CSAVTSGGRDTQYF